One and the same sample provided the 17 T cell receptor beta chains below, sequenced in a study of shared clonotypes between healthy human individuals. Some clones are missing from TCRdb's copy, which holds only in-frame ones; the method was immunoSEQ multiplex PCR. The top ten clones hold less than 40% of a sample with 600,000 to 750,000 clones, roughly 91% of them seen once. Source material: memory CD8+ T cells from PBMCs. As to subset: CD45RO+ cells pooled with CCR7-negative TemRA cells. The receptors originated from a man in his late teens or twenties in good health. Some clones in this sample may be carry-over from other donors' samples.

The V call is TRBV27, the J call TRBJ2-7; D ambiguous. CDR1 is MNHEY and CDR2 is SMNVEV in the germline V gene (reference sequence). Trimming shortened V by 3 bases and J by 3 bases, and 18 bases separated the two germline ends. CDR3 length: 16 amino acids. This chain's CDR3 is CASSLGPPPEDYEQYF. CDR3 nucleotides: TGTGCCAGCAGTTTGGGCCCGCCACCCGAGGACTACGAGCAGTACTTC.

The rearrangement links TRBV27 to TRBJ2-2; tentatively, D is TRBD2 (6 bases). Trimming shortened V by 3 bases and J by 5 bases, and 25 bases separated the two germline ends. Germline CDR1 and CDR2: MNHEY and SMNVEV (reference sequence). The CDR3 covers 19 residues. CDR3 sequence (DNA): TGTGCCAGCAGTTTCCAATTATCGGTTGCGGGGTTGCTGACCGGGGAGCTGTTTTTT. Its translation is CASSFQLSVAGLLTGELFF.

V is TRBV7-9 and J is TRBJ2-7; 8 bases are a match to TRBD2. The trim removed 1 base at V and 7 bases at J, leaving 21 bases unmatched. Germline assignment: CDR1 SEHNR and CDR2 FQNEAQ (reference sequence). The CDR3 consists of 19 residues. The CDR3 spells CASSLGSAGVGPPRREQYF. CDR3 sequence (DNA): TGTGCCAGCAGCTTAGGTTCAGCGGGAGTAGGGCCGCCTAGGAGAGAGCAGTACTTC.

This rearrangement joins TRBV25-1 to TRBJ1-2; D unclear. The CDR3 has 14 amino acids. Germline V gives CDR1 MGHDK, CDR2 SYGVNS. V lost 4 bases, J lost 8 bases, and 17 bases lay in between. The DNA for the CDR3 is TGTGCCAGCAGTGCCGCGGGCCAGGCCTCCGGCTACACCTTC. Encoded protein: CASSAAGQASGYTF.

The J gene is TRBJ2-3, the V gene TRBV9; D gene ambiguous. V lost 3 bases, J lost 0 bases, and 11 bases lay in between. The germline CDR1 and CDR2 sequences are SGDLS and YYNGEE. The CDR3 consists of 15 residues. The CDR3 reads CASSDGRISTDTQYF. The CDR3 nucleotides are TGTGCCAGCAGCGACGGACGCATTAGCACAGATACGCAGTATTTT.

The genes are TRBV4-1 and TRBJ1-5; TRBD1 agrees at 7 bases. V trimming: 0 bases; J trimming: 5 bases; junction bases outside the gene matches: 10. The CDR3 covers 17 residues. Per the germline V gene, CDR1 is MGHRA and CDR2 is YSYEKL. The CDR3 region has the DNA TGCGCCAGCAGCCAAGAGTGGGAGCAGGGGGGGTATCAGCCCCAGCATTTT. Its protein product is CASSQEWEQGGYQPQHF.

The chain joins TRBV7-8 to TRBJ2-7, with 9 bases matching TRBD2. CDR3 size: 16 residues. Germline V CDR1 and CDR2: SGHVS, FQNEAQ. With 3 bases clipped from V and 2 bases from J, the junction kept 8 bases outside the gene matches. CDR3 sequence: CASSLTGGGRAYEQYF. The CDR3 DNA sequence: TGTGCCAGCAGCTTGACAGGCGGCGGGAGGGCCTACGAGCAGTACTTC.

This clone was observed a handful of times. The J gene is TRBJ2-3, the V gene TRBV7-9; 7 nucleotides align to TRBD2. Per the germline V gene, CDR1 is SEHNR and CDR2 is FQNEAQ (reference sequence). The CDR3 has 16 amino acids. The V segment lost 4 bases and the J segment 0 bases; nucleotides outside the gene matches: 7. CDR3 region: CASSYLADSSTDTQYF. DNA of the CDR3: TGTGCCAGCAGCTACCTAGCGGACTCGAGCACAGATACGCAGTATTTT.

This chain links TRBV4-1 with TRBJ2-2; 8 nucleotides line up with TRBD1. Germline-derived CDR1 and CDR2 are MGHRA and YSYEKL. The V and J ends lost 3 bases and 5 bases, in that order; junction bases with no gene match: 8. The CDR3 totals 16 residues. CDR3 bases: TGCGCCAGCAGCCATCTTGGACAGGGCTGGACCGGGGAGCTGTTTTTT. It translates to CASSHLGQGWTGELFF.

Here the CDR3 DNA reads TGTGCCAGCAGCACAAGGGACAGATCCTCCTACGAGCAGTACTTC. Translation: CASSTRDRSSYEQYF. V is TRBV7-9 and J is TRBJ2-7; 7 positions match TRBD1. The CDR3 sequence is 15 residues long. Germline V gene lookup returns CDR1 SEHNR and CDR2 FQNEAQ (reference sequence). Trimming cost V 5 bases and J 0 bases; bases outside gene matches: 7.

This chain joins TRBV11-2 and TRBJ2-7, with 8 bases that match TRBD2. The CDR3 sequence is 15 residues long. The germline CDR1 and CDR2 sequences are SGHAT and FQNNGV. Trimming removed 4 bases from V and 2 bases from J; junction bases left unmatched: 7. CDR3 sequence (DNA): TGTGCCAGCAGCTCTCTCGCGGGAGGACCCTACGAGCAGTACTTC. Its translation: CASSSLAGGPYEQYF.

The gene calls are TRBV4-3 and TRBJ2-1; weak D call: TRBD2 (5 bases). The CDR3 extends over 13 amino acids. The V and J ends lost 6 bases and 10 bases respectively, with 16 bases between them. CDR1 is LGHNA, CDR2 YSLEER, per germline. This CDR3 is CASRGRGRNEQFF. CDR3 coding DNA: TGCGCCAGCAGGGGGAGAGGGCGGAACGAGCAGTTCTTC.

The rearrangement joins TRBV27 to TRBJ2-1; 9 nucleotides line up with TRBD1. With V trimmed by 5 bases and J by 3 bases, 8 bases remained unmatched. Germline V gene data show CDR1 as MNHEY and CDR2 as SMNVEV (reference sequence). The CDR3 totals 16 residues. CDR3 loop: CASSQHGTGSYNEQFF. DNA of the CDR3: TGTGCCAGCAGTCAACACGGGACAGGGAGCTACAATGAGCAGTTCTTC.

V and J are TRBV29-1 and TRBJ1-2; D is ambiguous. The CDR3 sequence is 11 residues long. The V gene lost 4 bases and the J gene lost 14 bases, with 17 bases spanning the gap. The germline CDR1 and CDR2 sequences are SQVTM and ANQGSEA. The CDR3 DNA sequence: TGCAGCGTTGTCTCAGCCTCCGCTCTAACCTTC. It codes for CSVVSASALTF.

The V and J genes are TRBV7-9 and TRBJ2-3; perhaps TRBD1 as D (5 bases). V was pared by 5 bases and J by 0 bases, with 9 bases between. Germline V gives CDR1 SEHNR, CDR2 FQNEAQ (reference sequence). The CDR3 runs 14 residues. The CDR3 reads CASSGSGSTDTQYF. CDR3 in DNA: TGTGCCAGCAGCGGGTCAGGGAGCACAGATACGCAGTATTTT.

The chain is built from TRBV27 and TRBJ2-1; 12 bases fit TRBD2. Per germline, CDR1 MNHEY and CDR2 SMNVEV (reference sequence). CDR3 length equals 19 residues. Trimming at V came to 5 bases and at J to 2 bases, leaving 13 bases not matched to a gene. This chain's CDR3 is CASSTRTSGKRGPYNEQFF. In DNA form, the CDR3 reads TGTGCCAGCAGTACCCGGACTAGCGGGAAAAGGGGCCCCTACAATGAGCAGTTCTTC.

DNA of the CDR3: TGTGCCAGCAGCTACCTACGACTCACAGATACGCAGTATTTT. Encoded protein: CASSYLRLTDTQYF. The chain is built from TRBV7-9 and TRBJ2-3; unclear D gene. From germline, CDR1 is SEHNR and CDR2 FQNEAQ (reference sequence). The CDR3 totals 14 residues. V lost 4 bases, J lost 2 bases, and 10 bases lay in between.